The 26 T cell receptor beta chains listed next were all sequenced from one sample in a study of blood T cells in healthy people across ages. PCR was performed a second time for about 7 to 11 cycles using a sample-barcoded 5' primer and a J-beta primer mix. TCRdb analysed the 5' RACE reads with MiXCR anew, one entry per CDR3 protein. The repertoire includes more than 1,000,000 distinct CDR3 sequences, under 30% of them detected once, and less than 0.85% sits in the top ten. These data also featured in a second study, about T cells of mothers and their children.

The sequencing input was blood. These receptors were taken from a girl aged 2-10 years in good health.

The chain is built from TRBV24-1 and TRBJ1-4; D is unclear. V shed 6 bases and J shed 6 bases, with 10 bases lying between them. Germline loops: CDR1 KGHDR, CDR2 SFDVKD. This CDR3 comprises 13 residues. CDR3 amino acids: CATSRLGDEKLFF. CDR3 coding DNA: TGTGCCACCAGTCGTCTGGGCGATGAAAAACTGTTTTTT.

The chain couples TRBV5-1 to TRBJ2-6; possibly TRBD1 for D (6 bases). V lost 4 bases and J 0 bases, leaving 14 bases between the germline ends. Germline loops: CDR1 SGHRS, CDR2 YFSETQ. CDR3 length equals 17 residues. The CDR3 coding sequence is TGCGCCAGCAGCCTTACTCTGGACAGCTCTGGGGCCAACGTCCTGACTTTC. Translating gives CASSLTLDSSGANVLTF.

The chain carries TRBV29-1 and TRBJ1-1; D gene unclear. Germline values: CDR1 SQVTM, CDR2 ANQGSEA. The CDR3 runs to 12 residues. Trimming shortened V by 1 base and J by 6 bases, and 9 bases separated the two germline ends. CDR3 nucleotides: TGCAGCGTTGAAGGGGAAGATCCTGAAGCTTTCTTT. This codes for CSVEGEDPEAFF. Supplemented by reference TRBV29-1 and TRBJ1-1, the full variable domain reads SAVISQKPSRDICQRGTSLTIQCQVDSQVTMMFWYRQQPGQSLTLIATANQGSEATYESGFVIDKFPISRPNLTFSTLTVSNMSPEDSSIYLCSVEGEDPEAFFGQGTRLTVV.

There are many counts of this clonotype. The chain uses TRBV7-9 and TRBJ1-1; maybe TRBD1 (5 bases). Germline-derived CDR1 and CDR2 are SEHNR and FQNEAQ (reference sequence). This CDR3 spans 13 amino acids. V was clipped by 3 bases and J by 5 bases, with 10 bases between them. CDR3 nucleotide sequence: TGTGCCAGCAGCTTCCAGGGAGGTACTGAAGCTTTCTTT. Translation gives CASSFQGGTEAFF.

The chain recombines TRBV7-2 with TRBJ1-1; the D gene is possibly TRBD1 (5 bases). CDR1 is SGHTA, CDR2 FQGNSA, per germline. This CDR3 comprises 14 residues. The ends were cut back, 2 bases at V and 6 bases at J, with 13 bases in the middle. In DNA, the CDR3 is TGTGCCAGCAGCTTACGGGGCGCGAAGTCTGAAGCTTTCTTT. Translated: CASSLRGAKSEAFF.

The chain uses TRBV7-2 and TRBJ2-4; D ambiguous. The V end was cut by 7 bases, the J end by 3 bases, with 13 bases between. Germline CDR1 and CDR2: SGHTA and FQGNSA. This CDR3 is 14 amino acids long. The CDR3 reads CASTSESGKNIQYF. The CDR3 nucleotides read TGTGCCAGCACATCAGAATCGGGCAAAAACATTCAGTACTTC.

The sample holds many counts of this clonotype. The CDR3 nucleotides read TGCGCCAGCAGCCTGACCGGGACAGGGAGTTGGAATGAGCAGTTCTTC. It translates to CASSLTGTGSWNEQFF. This chain uses TRBV4-1 with TRBJ2-1, with 9 nucleotides matching TRBD1. The CDR3 spans 16 residues. The germline CDR1 and CDR2 sequences are MGHRA and YSYEKL. V shed 4 bases, J shed 7 bases, and the junction held 11 bases outside the gene matches.

V is TRBV12-5 and J is TRBJ2-6, with D hard to call. Germline V gene data show CDR1 as LGHNT and CDR2 as FRNRAP. This CDR3 has 16 amino acids. V was pared by 3 bases and J by 0 bases, with 9 bases between. The CDR3 spells CASGFTEFSGANVLTF. The CDR3 DNA follows: TGTGCTAGTGGTTTCACCGAGTTCTCTGGGGCCAACGTCCTGACTTTC.

V gene TRBV20-1 combines with J gene TRBJ1-4; D call uncertain. The CDR3 covers 14 residues. CDR1 and CDR2 from the germline V gene are DFQATT and SNEGSKA (reference sequence). V was trimmed by 0 bases and J by 10 bases, leaving 15 bases between them. CDR3 sequence reads: CSARDLGTDGKLFF. DNA for the CDR3: TGCAGTGCTAGAGATCTTGGTACGGATGGAAAACTGTTTTTT.

The chain joins TRBV7-2 to TRBJ2-1, with 9 bases identical to TRBD1. CDR1 and CDR2 (germline): SGHTA, FQGNSA. The CDR3 contains 15 residues. Germline trimming cut 5 bases from V and 6 bases from J; bases unmatched to any gene: 8. The CDR3 coding sequence is TGTGCCAGCAGCCTGGGACAGGGAGGCATCAATGAGCAGTTCTTC. Residues: CASSLGQGGINEQFF.

This clonotype was observed a handful of times. The chain uses TRBV27 and TRBJ2-3, with 10 bases that match TRBD2. The CDR3 contains 14 residues. Trimming removed 3 bases from V and 9 bases from J; junction bases left unmatched: 6. Germline V gene sequence: CDR1 MNHEY, CDR2 SMNVEV (reference sequence). CDR3 in DNA: TGTGCCAGCAGTTTCGGGACTAGCGTCGGAACGCAGTATTTT. As protein: CASSFGTSVGTQYF.

The rearrangement joins TRBV24-1 to TRBJ1-4; D gene unclear. This CDR3 contains 11 residues. With 7 bases removed from V and 8 bases from J, the gap between germline ends came to 7 bases. Germline V lookup: CDR1 KGHDR, CDR2 SFDVKD. CDR3 nucleotide sequence: TGTGCCACCAGGGGCGGAGAAAAACTGTTTTTT. Translation: CATRGGEKLFF.

The chain joins TRBV20-1 to TRBJ2-1; D is ambiguous. Germline V gene sequence: CDR1 DFQATT, CDR2 SNEGSKA (reference sequence). With 5 bases removed from V and 1 base from J, the gap between germline ends came to 12 bases. The CDR3 covers 14 residues. This CDR3 reads CSASAGPSYNEQFF. The CDR3 DNA is TGCAGTGCTTCCGCCGGGCCATCCTACAATGAGCAGTTCTTC.

The J gene is TRBJ2-5, the V gene TRBV29-1; D unclear. The germline V gene encodes CDR1 SQVTM and CDR2 ANQGSEA. The germline V and J ends were trimmed by 4 bases and 0 bases, with 9 bases remaining between them. The CDR3 totals 13 residues. This chain's CDR3 is CSVGPKYQETQYF. The DNA of the CDR3 is TGCAGCGTTGGCCCAAAGTACCAAGAGACCCAGTACTTC.

This clonotype occurred many times. V and J are TRBV4-2 and TRBJ2-7, with a tentative D call TRBD1 (6 bases). CDR1 and CDR2 from the germline V gene are LGHNA and YNFKEQ. The CDR3 runs to 15 residues. V shed 1 base and J shed 2 bases, with 12 bases lying between them. CDR3 amino acids: CASSQGGSGAYEQYF. DNA for the CDR3: TGTGCCAGCAGCCAAGGCGGTTCAGGGGCCTACGAGCAGTACTTC.

The chain links TRBV29-1 to TRBJ2-1, with no clear D. Germline lookup yields CDR1 SQVTM and CDR2 ANQGSEA. Trimming stripped 5 bases from V and 5 bases from J, with 7 bases between. The CDR3 extends over 11 amino acids. The CDR3 DNA sequence: TGCAGCGTTCGCTACAACAATGAGCAGTTCTTC. The encoded protein is CSVRYNNEQFF.

The chain couples TRBV6-2 or TRBV6-3 to TRBJ2-5; TRBD1 or TRBD2 may be the D gene (5 bases each). Gene TRBJ2-7 matches the end of the DNA better, so the J call may be wrong. The CDR3 extends over 14 amino acids. Germline lookup yields CDR1 MNHEY and CDR2 SVGEGT. CDR3 sequence: CASSYGGVGYEQYF. CDR3 bases: TGTGCCAGCAGTTACGGGGGAGTCGGCTACGAGCAGTACTTC.

This clonotype has just a few counts. This chain connects TRBV5-1 to TRBJ1-4; no clear D gene. The CDR3 runs 15 residues. V lost 6 bases to trimming and J lost 7 bases, with 19 bases between them. Germline CDR1 reads SGHRS; CDR2 reads YFSETQ. The CDR3 sequence is CASKGNANSGEKLFF. CDR3 sequence (DNA): TGCGCCAGCAAGGGAAATGCTAACTCCGGTGAAAAACTGTTTTTT.

This clonotype was observed a few times. CDR3 loop: CASSQTWGSSYNSPLHF. In nucleotides, the CDR3 is TGTGCCAGCAGCCAGACGTGGGGGAGCTCCTATAATTCACCCCTCCACTTT. The V call is TRBV7-8, the J call TRBJ1-6; a weak D match, TRBD1 (5 bases). The CDR3 is 17 amino acids. Germline V lookup: CDR1 SGHVS, CDR2 FQNEAQ. Trimming removed 5 bases from V and 0 bases from J, with 14 bases in between.

This clonotype was observed a few times. The chain is built from TRBV29-1 and TRBJ2-5, with TRBD2 identical over 12 bases. The DNA end is more similar to TRBJ2-1, so the J call may be wrong. Germline lookup yields CDR1 SQVTM and CDR2 ANQGSEA. The CDR3 has 13 residues. CDR3 in amino acids: CSVSSGGDNEQFF. CDR3 DNA: TGCAGCGTCTCTAGCGGGGGGGACAATGAGCAGTTCTTC.

The chain recombines TRBV7-8 with TRBJ1-4; 8 nucleotides agree with TRBD1. Germline V lookup: CDR1 SGHVS, CDR2 FQNEAQ. V lost 1 base to trimming and J lost 8 bases; unmatched junction nucleotides: 9. CDR3 length: 16 amino acids. CDR3: CASSLDQRTGNEKLFF. As DNA, the CDR3 is TGTGCCAGCAGCTTAGACCAAAGGACAGGGAACGAAAAACTGTTTTTT.

The chain combines TRBV5-1 with TRBJ2-7; TRBD1 is a possible D gene (6 bases). V shed 2 bases and J shed 1 base, with 10 bases lying between them. This CDR3 spans 14 amino acids. Germline lookup yields CDR1 SGHRS and CDR2 YFSETQ. In nucleotides, the CDR3 is TGCGCCAGCAGCTTTACGGACAGATCCTACGAGCAGTACTTC. Encoded protein: CASSFTDRSYEQYF.

The chain employs TRBV9 and TRBJ1-3, with D perhaps matching TRBD1 (5 bases). This CDR3 has 14 amino acids. Germline CDR1 and CDR2: SGDLS and YYNGEE. Trimming removed 4 bases at V and 2 bases at J, with 10 bases between. The CDR3 DNA reads as TGTGCCAGCAGCCCCTCCAGGGCTGGAAACACCATATATTTT. It is translated as CASSPSRAGNTIYF.

About this clonotype: Without the conserved terminal phenylalanine or tryptophan, this CDR3 likely stems from a read error. The DNA is left out, because the CDR3 cannot be placed on it with certainty; the CDR3 is given as TCRdb lists it. The gene calls are TRBV24-1 and TRBJ2-3; TRBD2, as called in the table, went unchecked against the DNA. The V gene's germline CDR1 is KGHDR and CDR2 SFDVKD. From its first to its last residue, the CDR3 has 10 amino acids. CDR3 sequence reads: CATSSESGRG.

This clonotype was observed a handful of times. V usage is TRBV3-1 and J usage is TRBJ2-5; the D is unclear. V dropped 2 bases and J dropped 2 bases, with 9 bases sitting between them. This CDR3 contains 14 residues. CDR1 and CDR2 from the germline V gene are LGHDT and YNNKEL (reference sequence). The CDR3 nucleotides read TGTGCCAGCAGCCAACCCACATTTCAAGAGACCCAGTACTTC. It is translated as CASSQPTFQETQYF.

The rearrangement links TRBV28 to TRBJ1-1, with unresolved D. Germline CDR1 and CDR2: MDHEN and SYDVKM. This CDR3 has 13 residues. Trimming stripped 7 bases from V and 2 bases from J, with 11 bases between. CDR3: CASNSRVNTEAFF. The CDR3 DNA is TGTGCCAGCAATTCACGGGTAAACACTGAAGCTTTCTTT.